These T cell receptor beta chains were read from a single sample in a study of blood T cells in healthy people across ages. A single record per CDR3 protein comes from TCRdb applying MiXCR to the 5' RACE reads. The repertoire holds over 700,000 distinct CDR3 sequences, around 25% seen once, with more than 8% in the top ten. These data were likewise used in another study, on T cells of mothers and their children.

The sequenced sample was blood. The receptors were sampled from a boy between 10 and 17 years old in good health. The conserved cysteine and the conserved F or W are not part of the CDR3 here. A D gene is named only where the DNA matches it firmly.

J,D,V,CDR3
TRBJ2-7,.,TRBV9,ASSGIQGIEQY
TRBJ2-7,TRBD2,TRBV7-6,ASSPLRDYLSYEQY
TRBJ2-1,.,TRBV7-2,ASSLLEGSNEQF
TRBJ2-3,TRBD1,TRBV29-1,SVAGGVAESTDTQY
TRBJ1-2,.,TRBV28,ASTTDGGLSGYT
TRBJ1-1,.,TRBV11-2,ASSLDRRQMNTEAF
TRBJ2-7,.,TRBV7-2,ASSQVVGSSYEQY
.,TRBD1,TRBV24-1,ATSDPGQGYEQY
TRBJ2-1,TRBD1,TRBV6-6,ASSSGTGVSYNEQF
TRBJ2-7,TRBD2,TRBV7-3,ASSSTGTSGYEQY
TRBJ2-3,.,TRBV20-1,SALVDTQY
TRBJ2-3,.,TRBV29-1,STRPRSNTDTQY
TRBJ1-1,.,TRBV29-1,SALGRALEAF
TRBJ2-3,TRBD2,TRBV11-2,ASSQQSGGPTDTQY
TRBJ2-3,.,TRBV2,ASIYRAEDTQY
TRBJ2-7,.,TRBV5-1,ASSFRREGVYEQY
TRBJ2-7,.,TRBV7-9,ASTGAVGGDEQY
TRBJ2-1,TRBD2,TRBV5-4,ASSWGTSAGDEQF
.,TRBD2,TRBV7-2,ASSFHGGNSYEQY
TRBJ2-5,TRBD1,TRBV7-6,ASSPRLGQNQETQY
TRBJ1-3,TRBD1,TRBV12-3/TRBV12-4,ATRDRLSGNTIY
TRBJ2-5,TRBD2,TRBV2,ASSAGGLALQETQY
.,.,TRBV12-3/TRBV12-4,ASTTSWQSQETQY
TRBJ2-5,.,TRBV25-1,ASSDGLQAKETQY
TRBJ2-7,.,TRBV5-1,ASSPGLGQSSYEQY
TRBJ2-7,TRBD1,TRBV6-5,ASRTTGVEQY
TRBJ1-1,.,TRBV12-3/TRBV12-4,ASRTGVNTEAF
TRBJ2-5,.,TRBV4-1,ASSQYEGTGETQY